The subject of this entry is one TCR beta chain. Its antigen is still unknown. No base qualities exist here, and no much larger clone lies one base off it. This entry is derived from a study of T cell responses to AZD1222 COVID-19 vaccine (TCRdb year 2021). Regarding the research as a whole: AZD1222 recipients with second doses at about 4 weeks or about 12 weeks were pooled, because spike-specific TCR depth and breadth did not differ between schedules. Trial participants were enrolled into age subgroups of 18-55, 56-69 and 70-plus years, which contained approximately 150, 28 and 58 TCR-sequenced participants, respectively. TCR sequencing covered more than 230 trial participants: 200 to 220 given two doses of AZD1222 and some 25 given two doses of MenACWY control vaccine. The research as a whole found: Because no day 14 peak-response samples were available, repertoires were characterized only after the peak T cell response. Only five to seven AZD1222 recipients were SARS-CoV-2 seropositive at baseline, limiting conclusions about previously exposed vaccinees. Epitopes outside the regions mutated in the B.1.351 and B.1.1.7 variants were reportedly recognized by nearly half of the unique spike-specific TCRs. A significant rise in spike-specific TCR breadth and depth was observed after two AZD1222 doses relative to day 0 and relative to MenACWY recipients. Participants were mostly white British, with more females than males. The authors suggested clonal diversity may have been underestimated. Vaccine-associated CD4 TCRs spanned the whole spike protein, with dominant responses in regions 160-218 and 743-854. The 56-69-year group was small, and its depth increase did not reach significance, likely because of low power.

Taken with the paper, the label for time point translates to: baseline before first vaccination. Vaccinee samples came from UK trials COV001 and COV002, including a single-blind randomized controlled phase 2/3 trial of AZD1222 (ChAdOx1 nCoV-19) in healthy adults. For TCRbeta chain sequencing, PBMC samples were collected from trial participants at day 0 and at day 28 after the second dose. The CDR3 spans 12 residues, from the cysteine through the phenylalanine. The read is trimmed to its CDR3 DNA, 36 bases read in frame from base 1. For CDR1 and CDR2, the germline V gene lists SQVTM and ANQGSEA. A distance of 5 bases separates the germline ends of V and J, which lose 1 base and 4 bases respectively. The CDR3 regions of human TCRbeta chains were subjected to immunosequencing. Per the authors' processing: TCRs in the repertoires were compared against a reference library of SARS-CoV-2-specific TCRs that had been generated with the MIRA antigen-specificity platform. Breadth meant the fraction of unique TCRs that were SARS-CoV-2-associated, whereas depth meant the fraction of total T cells that were SARS-CoV-2-associated. Using the MIRA data, each spike-specific TCR was mapped to the spike region that the TCR reacts to and placed in a CD4 or CD8 class. Log10-transformed breadth and depth values were compared by one-way ANOVA with Sidak's multiple comparisons tests. TCRdb carries this immuneACCESS record with in-frame sequences only. Its versions omit some clonotypes, under half of them owing to an unresolved V gene in the studies checked, with the rest unexplained. V and J calls and clone size are given by that table; D and trimming were obtained from the DNA. For this sample there are around 130,000 clones; under 95% appear just once. The leading ten clones occupy approximately 5.9% of the sample.

This sequence uses TRBV29-1 and TRBJ2-4; the D gene cannot be named for sure. This receptor was taken from an adult in good health. The source material was peripheral blood, sampled on day 0 of AZD1222 vaccination. The DNA sequence is as follows: TGCAGCGTTGAAGGTGCGAAAAACATTCAGTACTTC. Its product reads: CSVEGAKNIQYF.